Below, one TCR beta chain is given with its context. The antigen is unknown. The sample is drawn from a study of cytomegalovirus exposure and HLA in healthy donors. Study results and caveats: Presence/absence analyses rested on an assumption that sequencing depth was roughly uniform across donors. Analysis performed later showed TCR beta chains linked to HLA being more clonally expanded than equally common others.

The CDR3 runs 14 residues. Trimming removed 2 bases from V and 4 bases from J; junction bases left unmatched: 4. Germline V lookup: CDR1 SGHAT, CDR2 FQDESV (reference sequence). Primers for the PCR totalled 60 Vbeta and 13 Jbeta. The protocol was immunoSEQ multiplex PCR, while the TCRdb copy is restricted to in-frame clones and leaves out a portion. The sample shows more than 95,000 clones, 69% of them seen only once. The chain uses TRBV11-1 and TRBJ2-7; 8 nucleotides line up with TRBD1. The sample taken for sequencing was PBMCs. The sequence came from a man between 25 and 39 years old in good health and CMV-seronegative. CDR3 sequence reads: CASSLQGALYEQYF. The CDR3, as DNA: TGTGCCAGCAGCTTACAGGGGGCGTTATACGAGCAGTACTTC.